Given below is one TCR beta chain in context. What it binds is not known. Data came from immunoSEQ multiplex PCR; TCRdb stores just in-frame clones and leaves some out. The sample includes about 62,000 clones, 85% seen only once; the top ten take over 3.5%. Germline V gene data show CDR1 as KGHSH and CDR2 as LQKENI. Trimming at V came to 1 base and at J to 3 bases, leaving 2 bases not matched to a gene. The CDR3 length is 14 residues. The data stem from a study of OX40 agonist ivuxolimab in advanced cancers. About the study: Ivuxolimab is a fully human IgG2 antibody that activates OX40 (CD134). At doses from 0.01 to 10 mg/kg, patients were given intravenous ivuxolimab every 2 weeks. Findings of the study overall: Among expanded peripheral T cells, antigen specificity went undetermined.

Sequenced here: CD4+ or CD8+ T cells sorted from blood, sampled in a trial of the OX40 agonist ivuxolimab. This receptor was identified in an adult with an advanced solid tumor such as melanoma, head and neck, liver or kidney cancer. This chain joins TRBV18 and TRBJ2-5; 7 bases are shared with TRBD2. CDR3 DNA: TGTGCCAGCTCACCACGGCGGGAGAAAGAGACCCAGTACTTC. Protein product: CASSPRREKETQYF. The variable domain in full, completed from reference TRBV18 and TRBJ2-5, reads NAGVMQNPRHLVRRRGQEARLRCSPMKGHSHVYWYRQLPEEGLKFMVYLQKENIIDESGMPKERFSAEFPKEGPSILRIQQVVRGDSAAYFCASSPRREKETQYFGPGTRLLVL.